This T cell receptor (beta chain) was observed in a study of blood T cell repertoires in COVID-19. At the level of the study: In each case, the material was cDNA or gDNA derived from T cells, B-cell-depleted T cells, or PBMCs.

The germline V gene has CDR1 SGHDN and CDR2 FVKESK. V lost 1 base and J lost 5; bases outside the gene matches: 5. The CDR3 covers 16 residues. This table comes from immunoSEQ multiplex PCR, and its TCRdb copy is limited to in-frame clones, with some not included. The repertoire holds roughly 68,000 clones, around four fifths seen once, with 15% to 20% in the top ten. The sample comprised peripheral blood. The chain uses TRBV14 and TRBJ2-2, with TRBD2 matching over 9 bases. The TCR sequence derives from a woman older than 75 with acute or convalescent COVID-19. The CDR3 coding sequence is TGTGCCAGCAGCCAAGGGAGGCTAGCGGGAACCGGGGAGCTGTTTTTT. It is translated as CASSQGRLAGTGELFF.